This note documents a single T cell receptor (beta chain) sequence. Samples came from patients with localized non-small cell lung adenocarcinoma. CDR1 MNHEY and CDR2 SVGAGI come from the germline V gene. V lost 0 bases and J lost 2; bases outside the gene matches: 6. CDR3 size: 17 residues. This entry belongs to a study of CD4 and CD8 cells across lung adenocarcinoma regions. TCRdb processed the PCR reads anew with MiXCR; each CDR3 protein has one entry. The table includes nearly 4,000 distinct CDR3 sequences, roughly 50% detected once. The receptor comes from a female donor with lung adenocarcinoma. The CD4 and CD8 labels of this study may be unreliable. The chain combines TRBV6-5 with TRBJ2-3, with 9 bases aligning to TRBD2. The specimen was CD4+ T cells from the margin of a lung tumor. The CDR3 sequence is CASSYSWAGGPTDTQYF. CDR3 sequence (DNA): TGTGCCAGCAGTTACTCTTGGGCGGGAGGGCCCACAGATACGCAGTATTTT.